The 14 T cell receptor beta chains in this list originate from one sample, sequenced in a study of blood T cell repertoires in COVID-19. Sequenced by immunoSEQ multiplex PCR; TCRdb stores in-frame clones only, minus some. This table holds fewer than 85,000 clones, around 91% found once. The specimen sequenced was peripheral blood. The receptors shown here come from a woman between 45 and 65 years old in a cohort sampled during active COVID-19.

The V gene is TRBV27, the J gene TRBJ2-1; TRBD1 aligns across 7 bases. Germline assignment: CDR1 MNHEY and CDR2 SMNVEV (reference sequence). This CDR3 has 17 amino acids. V trimming: 5 bases; J trimming: 7 bases; junction bases outside the gene matches: 17. The CDR3 DNA sequence: TGTGCCAGCAGTACCCACAGGGGTCAGGAGAAGGGGAATGAGCAGTTCTTC. It yields the protein CASSTHRGQEKGNEQFF.

The chain recombines TRBV27 with TRBJ1-6; a weak D match, TRBD1 (5 bases). Germline V gene sequence: CDR1 MNHEY, CDR2 SMNVEV (reference sequence). This CDR3 is 13 amino acids long. The V end lost 5 bases, the J end lost 8 bases, and 10 bases lay between the germline ends. This chain's CDR3 is CASSPNRYSPLHF. In DNA form, the CDR3 reads TGTGCCAGCAGTCCCAACAGGTATTCACCCCTCCACTTT.

This rearrangement joins TRBV6-4 to TRBJ2-1; 10 bases align to TRBD2. The V gene end was trimmed by 5 bases and the J gene end by 0 bases; junction bases not matched to a gene: 1. The CDR3 runs 15 residues. Per germline, CDR1 MRHNA and CDR2 SNTAGT. DNA of the CDR3: TGTGCCAGCAGTACTAGCGGGGTCTCCTACAATGAGCAGTTCTTC. This translates into CASSTSGVSYNEQFF.

This chain uses TRBV18 with TRBJ2-1; no definite D call. The germline V gene has CDR1 KGHSH and CDR2 LQKENI. The CDR3 extends over 14 amino acids. Trimming pared 3 bases from V and 0 bases from J, leaving 6 bases between. For the CDR3, the DNA is TGTGCCAGCTCACCGAGGAGCTCCTACAATGAGCAGTTCTTC. Encoded protein: CASSPRSSYNEQFF.

The genes are TRBV7-9 and TRBJ1-2; maybe TRBD1 (6 bases). The V gene's germline CDR1 is SEHNR and CDR2 FQNEAQ (reference sequence). V shed 7 bases and J shed 4 bases, with 16 bases lying between them. The CDR3 extends over 14 amino acids. The CDR3 loop reads CASIHGGTRYGYTF. The CDR3, as DNA: TGTGCCAGCATCCATGGGGGCACTCGCTATGGCTACACCTTC.

The rearrangement joins TRBV11-2 to TRBJ1-1, with a weak D call TRBD1 (6 bases). This CDR3 has 12 residues. The V gene's germline CDR1 is SGHAT and CDR2 FQNNGV. Between the trimmed V and J ends, which lost 6 bases and 1 base, there was a span of 6 bases. This CDR3 reads CASRQGNTEAFF. In nucleotides, the CDR3 is TGTGCCAGCAGACAGGGGAACACTGAAGCTTTCTTT.

In its sample, this clone was seen once. The rearrangement joins TRBV19 to TRBJ1-5; no firm D call. In germline, CDR1 is LNHDA, CDR2 SQIVND (reference sequence). The CDR3 is 12 residues long. Trimming stripped 7 bases from V and 6 bases from J, with 10 bases between. CDR3 protein: CASTDWGQPQHF. Written as DNA, the CDR3 is TGTGCCAGTACGGACTGGGGTCAGCCCCAGCATTTT.

The J gene is TRBJ2-7, the V gene TRBV5-1, with D possibly being TRBD1 (6 bases). Trimming cost V 3 bases and J 2 bases, with 15 bases left between them. Germline CDR1 SGHRS, CDR2 YFSETQ. The CDR3 has 15 residues. In nucleotides, the CDR3 is TGCGCCAGCAGCTCTGACAGGCTAGTCACCTACGAGCAGTACTTC. Its protein product is CASSSDRLVTYEQYF.

The CDR3 bases are TGTGCCAGCTCACCCTGGGACTCCACAGAAGGCAATGAGCAGTTCTTC. Protein product: CASSPWDSTEGNEQFF. The rearrangement joins TRBV18 to TRBJ2-1; D is possibly TRBD2 (6 bases). This CDR3 has 16 residues. Trimming removed 3 bases at V and 6 bases at J, with 18 bases between. Germline assignment: CDR1 KGHSH and CDR2 LQKENI.

V and J are TRBV2 and TRBJ2-1; 7 bases are shared with TRBD1. Germline CDR1 is SNHLY and CDR2 is FYNNEI. V was pared by 7 bases and J by 9 bases, with 3 bases of the junction left unmatched. The CDR3 consists of 11 residues. CDR3 nucleotides: TGTGCCAGCAACAGGGGCCTTGAGCAGTTCTTC. Translation gives CASNRGLEQFF.

In regard to this clone: One junction end disagrees with the germline gene, perhaps due to a read error. This chain links TRBV7-7 with TRBJ2-5, with 8 positions matching TRBD2. The germline gives CDR1 SSHAT, CDR2 FNYEAQ (reference sequence). The CDR3 has 18 residues. The CDR3 loop reads CASSSESLAGKIQETQYF. As DNA, the CDR3 is TGTGCTAGCAGCTCCGAGTCTTTAGCGGGAAAAATCCAAGAGACCCAGTACTTC.

The V call is TRBV18, the J call TRBJ2-5, with TRBD2 matching over 10 bases. This CDR3 is built from 15 residues. Per the germline V gene, CDR1 is KGHSH and CDR2 is LQKENI. V gave up 2 bases and J gave up 5 bases; unmatched junction bases: 5. The CDR3 DNA reads TGTGCCAGCTCACCAGCTAGCGGGAGCGCTGAGACCCAGTACTTC. It codes for CASSPASGSAETQYF.

V is TRBV27 and J is TRBJ2-2; perhaps TRBD1 as D (6 bases). Germline-derived CDR1 and CDR2 are MNHEY and SMNVEV (reference sequence). This CDR3 comprises 15 residues. The V gene lost 6 bases and the J gene lost 7 bases, with 18 bases spanning the gap. The CDR3 spells CASSADRTPGGELFF. The CDR3 DNA reads TGTGCCAGCAGCGCAGACAGGACCCCCGGCGGGGAGCTGTTTTTT.

This clone was seen a single time. V is TRBV3-1 (or the pseudogene TRBV3-2) and J is TRBJ2-3; 7 bases align to TRBD2. Trimming at V came to 2 bases and at J to 5 bases, leaving 4 bases not matched to a gene. This CDR3 is built from 14 residues. The germline V gene encodes CDR1 LGHDT and CDR2 YNNKEL (reference sequence). For the CDR3, the DNA is TGTGCCAGCAGCCAACAGGGAGGGAGAGATACGCAGTATTTT. It codes for CASSQQGGRDTQYF.